What follows describes a single T cell receptor beta chain. The source of the sample is a study of blood T cell repertoires in COVID-19. Authors' processing steps: Reference gene primers were amplified, and this amplification served to estimate nucleated cell counts. Some clones are missing from TCRdb's copy, which holds only in-frame ones; the method was immunoSEQ multiplex PCR. Clonal size and the V and J genes are those of that table, whereas D and trimming came from the DNA. Here the sample spans approximately 160,000 clones, around 81% being singletons. The CDR3 loop spans 14 amino acids. After removal of 8 bases from V and 3 bases from J, the junction contained 7 bases not matched to a gene. Germline CDR1 and CDR2: GTSNPN and SVGIG (reference sequence). Study members were between about 18 and 95 years old and lived in 20 to 30 US regions.

The source material was PBMCs or T cells enriched from blood (not recorded which). The clonotype was recovered from a man in his forties or fifties who had recovered from COVID-19. The chain recombines TRBV30 with TRBJ2-1; TRBD2 matches at 10 bases. The CDR3 nucleotides read TGTGCCACCCGACGACTAGCGGGCTACAATGAGCAGTTCTTC. The encoded protein is CATRRLAGYNEQFF.